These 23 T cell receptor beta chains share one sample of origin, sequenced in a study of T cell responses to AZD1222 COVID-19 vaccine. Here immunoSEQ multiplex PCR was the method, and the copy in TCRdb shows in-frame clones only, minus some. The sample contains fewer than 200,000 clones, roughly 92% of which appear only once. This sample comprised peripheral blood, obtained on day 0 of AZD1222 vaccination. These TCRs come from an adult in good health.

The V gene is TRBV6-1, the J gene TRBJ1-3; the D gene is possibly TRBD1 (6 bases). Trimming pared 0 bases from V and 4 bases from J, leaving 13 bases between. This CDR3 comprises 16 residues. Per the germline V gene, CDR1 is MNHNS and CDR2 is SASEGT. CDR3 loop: CASSEALRGTGNTIYF. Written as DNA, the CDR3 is TGTGCCAGCAGTGAAGCGCTTCGAGGGACAGGAAACACCATATATTTT.

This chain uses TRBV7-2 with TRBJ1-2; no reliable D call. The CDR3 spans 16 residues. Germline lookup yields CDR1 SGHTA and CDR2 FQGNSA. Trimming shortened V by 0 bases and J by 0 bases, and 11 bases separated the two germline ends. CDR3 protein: CASSLAPGRTNYGYTF. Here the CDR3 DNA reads TGTGCCAGCAGCTTAGCGCCGGGCAGGACTAACTATGGCTACACCTTC.

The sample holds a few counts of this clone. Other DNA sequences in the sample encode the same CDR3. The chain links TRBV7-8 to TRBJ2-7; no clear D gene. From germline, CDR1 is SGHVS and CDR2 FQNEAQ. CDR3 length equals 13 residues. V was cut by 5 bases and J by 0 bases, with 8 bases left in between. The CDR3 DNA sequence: TGTGCCAGCAGCCCCCGGGCCTCCTACGAGCAGTACTTC. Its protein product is CASSPRASYEQYF.

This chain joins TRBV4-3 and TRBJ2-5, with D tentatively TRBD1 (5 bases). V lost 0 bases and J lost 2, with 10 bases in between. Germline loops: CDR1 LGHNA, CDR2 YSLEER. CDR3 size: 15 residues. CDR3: CASSQDQGPQETQYF. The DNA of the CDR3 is TGCGCCAGCAGCCAAGATCAGGGCCCTCAAGAGACCCAGTACTTC.

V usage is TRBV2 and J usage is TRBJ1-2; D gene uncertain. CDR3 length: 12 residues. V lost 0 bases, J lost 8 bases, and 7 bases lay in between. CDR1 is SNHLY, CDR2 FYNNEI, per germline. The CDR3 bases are TGTGCCAGCAGTGAAGCGCTTTTGGGCTACACCTTC. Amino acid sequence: CASSEALLGYTF.

CDR3 residues: CASTERGGKNTEAFF. The CDR3 bases are TGTGCCAGCACAGAAAGGGGAGGTAAGAACACTGAAGCTTTCTTT. The chain links TRBV6-5 to TRBJ1-1; TRBD1 is a possible D gene (5 bases). The CDR3 covers 15 residues. Germline loops: CDR1 MNHEY, CDR2 SVGAGI. The V and J ends lost 7 bases and 1 base respectively, with 16 bases between them.

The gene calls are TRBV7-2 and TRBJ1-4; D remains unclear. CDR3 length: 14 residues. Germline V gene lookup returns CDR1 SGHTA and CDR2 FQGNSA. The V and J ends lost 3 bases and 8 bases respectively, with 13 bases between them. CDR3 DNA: TGTGCCAGCAGCTTGGCAGGTCCGGGCGAAAAACTGTTTTTT. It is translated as CASSLAGPGEKLFF. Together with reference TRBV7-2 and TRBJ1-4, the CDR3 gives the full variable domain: GAGVSQSPSNKVTEKGKDVELRCDPISGHTALYWYRQSLGQGLEFLIYFQGNSAPDKSGLPSDRFSAERTGGSVSTLTIQRTQQEDSAVYLCASSLAGPGEKLFFGSGTQLSVL.

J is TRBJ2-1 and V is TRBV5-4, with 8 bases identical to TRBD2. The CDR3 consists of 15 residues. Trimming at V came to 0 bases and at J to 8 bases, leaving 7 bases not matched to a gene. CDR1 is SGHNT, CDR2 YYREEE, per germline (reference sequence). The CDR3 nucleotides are TGTGCCAGCAGCTTGGCTGGGACTAGTAGCCATGAGCAGTTCTTC. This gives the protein CASSLAGTSSHEQFF.

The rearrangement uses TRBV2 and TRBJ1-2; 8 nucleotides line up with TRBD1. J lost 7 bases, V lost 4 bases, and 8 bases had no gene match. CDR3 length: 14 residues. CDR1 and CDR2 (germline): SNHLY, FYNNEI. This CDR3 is CASSVRQGSGGYTF. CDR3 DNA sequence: TGTGCCAGCAGTGTCCGACAGGGGTCGGGTGGCTACACCTTC. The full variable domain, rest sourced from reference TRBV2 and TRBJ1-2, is EPEVTQTPSHQVTQMGQEVILRCVPISNHLYFYWYRQILGQKVEFLVSFYNNEISEKSEIFDDQFSVERPDGSNFTLKIRSTKLEDSAMYFCASSVRQGSGGYTFGSGTRLTVV.

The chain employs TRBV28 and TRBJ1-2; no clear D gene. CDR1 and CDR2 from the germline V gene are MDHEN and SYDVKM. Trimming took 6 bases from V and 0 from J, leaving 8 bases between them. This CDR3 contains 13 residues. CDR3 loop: CASRDRANYGYTF. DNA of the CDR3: TGTGCCAGCAGAGACCGAGCTAACTATGGCTACACCTTC.

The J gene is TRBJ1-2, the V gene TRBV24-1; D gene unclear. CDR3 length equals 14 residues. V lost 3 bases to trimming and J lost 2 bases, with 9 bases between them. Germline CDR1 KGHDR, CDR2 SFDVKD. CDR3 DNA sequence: TGTGCCACCAGTGATAAGACACGAAACTATGGCTACACCTTC. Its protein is CATSDKTRNYGYTF.

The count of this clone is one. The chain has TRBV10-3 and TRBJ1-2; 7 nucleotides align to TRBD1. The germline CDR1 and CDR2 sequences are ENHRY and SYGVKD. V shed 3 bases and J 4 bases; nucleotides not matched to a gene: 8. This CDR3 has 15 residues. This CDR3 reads CAISEPRNRGYGYTF. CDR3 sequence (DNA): TGTGCCATCAGTGAACCTAGGAACAGGGGCTATGGCTACACCTTC.

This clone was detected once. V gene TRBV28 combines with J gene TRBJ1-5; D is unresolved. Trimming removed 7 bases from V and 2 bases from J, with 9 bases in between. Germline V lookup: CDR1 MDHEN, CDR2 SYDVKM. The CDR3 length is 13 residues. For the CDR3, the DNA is TGTGCCAGCATGTGGTACGGCAATCAGCCCCAGCATTTT. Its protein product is CASMWYGNQPQHF.

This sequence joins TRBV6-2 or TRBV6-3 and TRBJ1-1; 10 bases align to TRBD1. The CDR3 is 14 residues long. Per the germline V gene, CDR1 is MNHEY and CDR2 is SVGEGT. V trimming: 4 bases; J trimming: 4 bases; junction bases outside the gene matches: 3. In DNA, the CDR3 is TGTGCCAGCAGTTTTGACAGGGGGCCCACTGAAGCTTTCTTT. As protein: CASSFDRGPTEAFF.

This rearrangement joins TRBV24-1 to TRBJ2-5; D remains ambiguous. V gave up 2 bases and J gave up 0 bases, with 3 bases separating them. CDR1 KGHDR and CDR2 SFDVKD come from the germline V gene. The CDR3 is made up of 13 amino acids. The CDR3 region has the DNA TGTGCCACCAGTGATTCGTACCAAGAGACCCAGTACTTC. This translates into CATSDSYQETQYF.

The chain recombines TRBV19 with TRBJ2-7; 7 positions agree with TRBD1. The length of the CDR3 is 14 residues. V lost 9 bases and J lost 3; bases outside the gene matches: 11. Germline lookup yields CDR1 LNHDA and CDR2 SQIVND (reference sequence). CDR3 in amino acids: CASSLKGQSYEQYF. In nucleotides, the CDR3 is TGTGCCAGCTCCCTCAAGGGACAGAGCTACGAGCAGTACTTC.

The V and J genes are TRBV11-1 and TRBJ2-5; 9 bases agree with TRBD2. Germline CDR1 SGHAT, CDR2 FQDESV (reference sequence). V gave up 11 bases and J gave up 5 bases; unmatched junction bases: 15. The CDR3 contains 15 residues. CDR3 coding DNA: TGTGCCTGCGCCGTTGGCGGGGGGGCCGTTGAGACCCAGTACTTC. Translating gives CACAVGGGAVETQYF.

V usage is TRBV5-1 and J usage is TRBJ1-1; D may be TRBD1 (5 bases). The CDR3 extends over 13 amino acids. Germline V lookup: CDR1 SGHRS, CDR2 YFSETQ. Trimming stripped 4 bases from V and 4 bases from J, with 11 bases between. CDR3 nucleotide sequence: TGCGCCAGCAGCGAGACAGCGGGCACTGAAGCTTTCTTT. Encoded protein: CASSETAGTEAFF.

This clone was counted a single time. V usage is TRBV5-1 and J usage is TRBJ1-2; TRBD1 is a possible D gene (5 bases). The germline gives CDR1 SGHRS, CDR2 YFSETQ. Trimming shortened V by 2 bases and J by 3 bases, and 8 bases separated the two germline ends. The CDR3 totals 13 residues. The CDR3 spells CASSFDSYYGYTF. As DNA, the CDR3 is TGCGCCAGCAGCTTCGACAGCTACTATGGCTACACCTTC.

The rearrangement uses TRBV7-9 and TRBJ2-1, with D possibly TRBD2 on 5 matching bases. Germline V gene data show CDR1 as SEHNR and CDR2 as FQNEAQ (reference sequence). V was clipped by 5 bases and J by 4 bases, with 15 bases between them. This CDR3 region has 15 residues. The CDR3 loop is CASSGGPTAYNEQFF. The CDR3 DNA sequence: TGTGCCAGCAGCGGAGGCCCGACTGCTTACAATGAGCAGTTCTTC.

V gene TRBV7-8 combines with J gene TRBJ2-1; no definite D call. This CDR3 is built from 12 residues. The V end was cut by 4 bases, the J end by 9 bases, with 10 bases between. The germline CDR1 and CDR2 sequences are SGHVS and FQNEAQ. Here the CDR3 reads CASSWAVGEQFF. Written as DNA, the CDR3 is TGTGCCAGCAGCTGGGCGGTTGGTGAGCAGTTCTTC.

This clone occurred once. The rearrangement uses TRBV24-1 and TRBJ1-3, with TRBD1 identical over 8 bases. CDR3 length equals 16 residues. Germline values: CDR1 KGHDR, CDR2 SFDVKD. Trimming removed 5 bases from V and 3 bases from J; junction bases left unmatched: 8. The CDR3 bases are TGTGCCACCAGTGCCGGGACAGGTGATCGTGGAAACACCATATATTTT. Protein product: CATSAGTGDRGNTIYF.

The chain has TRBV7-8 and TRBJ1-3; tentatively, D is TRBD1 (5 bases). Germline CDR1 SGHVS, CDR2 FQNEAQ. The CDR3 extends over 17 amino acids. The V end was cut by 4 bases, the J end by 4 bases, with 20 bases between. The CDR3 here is CASSSPVGVSGGNTIYF. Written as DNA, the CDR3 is TGTGCCAGCAGCTCCCCGGTGGGGGTTTCAGGAGGAAACACCATATATTTT.